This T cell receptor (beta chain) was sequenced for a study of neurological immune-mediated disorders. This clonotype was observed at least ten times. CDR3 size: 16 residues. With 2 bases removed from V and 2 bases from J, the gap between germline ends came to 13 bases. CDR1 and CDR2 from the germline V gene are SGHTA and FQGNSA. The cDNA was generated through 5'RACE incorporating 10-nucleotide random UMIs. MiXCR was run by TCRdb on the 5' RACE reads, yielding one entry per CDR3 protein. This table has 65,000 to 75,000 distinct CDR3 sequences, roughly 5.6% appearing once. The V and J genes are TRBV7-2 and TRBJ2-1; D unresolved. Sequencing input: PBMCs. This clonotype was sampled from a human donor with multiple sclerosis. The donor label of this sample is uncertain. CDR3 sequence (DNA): TGTGCCAGCAGCTTACTTGGAGTCACTACCTACAATGAGCAGTTCTTC. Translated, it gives CASSLLGVTTYNEQFF.